What follows are 18 T cell receptor beta chains derived from one specimen sequenced in a study of human T cells and chemical hapten exposure. The time point was: patch test 2, 6 weeks after DPC sensitization. Specified treatment: therapeutic diphenylcyclopropenone sensitization with weekly scalp DPC. TCRdb fed the RACE reads into MiXCR, producing one record per CDR3 protein. Of tens of thousands of distinct CDR3 sequences listed, more than 8% are singletons. This material consisted of whole blood, taken in connection with sensitization to the hapten diphenylcyclopropenone (DPC). The receptors shown here come from a man aged 25-40 years with alopecia areata. Some clones in this sample may be carry-over from other donors' samples.

This clonotype was recorded many times. The chain is built from TRBV20-1 and TRBJ2-1, with TRBD1 identical over 7 bases. Germline CDR1 and CDR2: DFQATT and SNEGSKA (reference sequence). The CDR3 runs to 14 residues. Trimming cost V 3 bases and J 6 bases; bases outside gene matches: 8. CDR3 bases: TGCAGTGCTAGCGTCGTGACAGGGCTCAATGAGCAGTTCTTC. This sequence encodes CSASVVTGLNEQFF.

The sample holds a few counts of this clonotype. The rearrangement uses TRBV6-1 and TRBJ2-1; 8 bases are a match to TRBD2. The junction had 10 bases not matched to a gene; V was cut back by 0 bases and J by 12 bases. CDR1 and CDR2 from the germline V gene are MNHNS and SASEGT. This CDR3 is built from 15 residues. CDR3 bases: TGTGCCAGCAGTGAAGCGGCGGGAGGCCTACTCGGGCAGTTCTTC. Translated, it gives CASSEAAGGLLGQFF.

This clonotype turned up a few times. This chain joins TRBV7-6 and TRBJ1-1; D is undetermined. Trimming pared 6 bases from V and 1 base from J, leaving 15 bases between. Per the germline V gene, CDR1 is SGHVS and CDR2 is FNYEAQ. The CDR3 consists of 15 residues. DNA of the CDR3: TGTGCCAGCAGGCCTCCCCGCGCAGGGAACACTGAAGCTTTCTTT. Residues: CASRPPRAGNTEAFF.

This clonotype was observed a few times. This CDR3 is CASSRQGPNTEAFF. The DNA of the CDR3 is TGTGCCAGCAGTCGACAGGGCCCGAACACTGAAGCTTTCTTT. The rearrangement links TRBV27 to TRBJ1-1; 7 bases are shared with TRBD1. The V and J ends lost 5 bases and 1 base, in that order; junction bases with no gene match: 4. This CDR3 is 14 amino acids long. Germline CDR1 MNHEY, CDR2 SMNVEV (reference sequence).

This clonotype was counted ten times or more. The J gene is TRBJ2-3, the V gene TRBV29-1; D is possibly TRBD1 (6 bases). The ends were cut back, 4 bases at V and 2 bases at J, with 13 bases in the middle. Germline CDR1 is SQVTM and CDR2 is ANQGSEA. The CDR3 loop spans 14 amino acids. As DNA, the CDR3 is TGCAGCGTTGGATCAAGGGGGTTCACAGATACGCAGTATTTT. This translates into CSVGSRGFTDTQYF.

J is TRBJ1-6 and V is TRBV5-5; D gene uncertain. The CDR3 spans 13 residues. Germline V lookup: CDR1 SGHKS, CDR2 YYEKEE (reference sequence). Trimming removed 2 bases from V and 7 bases from J, with 7 bases in between. DNA for the CDR3: TGTGCCAGCAGCTTTTCGGGGAATTCACCCCTCCACTTT. Protein product: CASSFSGNSPLHF.

This clonotype was picked up many times. The chain has TRBV29-1 and TRBJ1-1; TRBD1 agrees at 8 bases. V gave up 5 bases and J gave up 10 bases; unmatched junction bases: 3. The CDR3 totals 10 residues. In germline, CDR1 is SQVTM, CDR2 ANQGSEA. CDR3 loop: CSVSGQGAFF. In nucleotides, the CDR3 is TGCAGCGTTTCCGGACAGGGAGCTTTCTTT.

This clonotype was seen repeatedly, ten times or more. CDR3 nucleotides: TGTGCCAGCAGCTTACGGTCAGACCACAATGAGCAGTTCTTC. Its translation is CASSLRSDHNEQFF. This chain uses TRBV7-2 with TRBJ2-1, with D unresolved. This CDR3 has 14 residues. CDR1 is SGHTA, CDR2 FQGNSA, per germline. Trimming left V 2 bases short and J 5 bases short, with 10 bases between.

This clonotype has a count of ten or more. The chain uses TRBV20-1 and TRBJ1-2; 7 bases fit TRBD1. This CDR3 region has 14 residues. Germline V CDR1 and CDR2: DFQATT, SNEGSKA (reference sequence). Trimming at V came to 4 bases and at J to 8 bases, leaving 13 bases not matched to a gene. In DNA, the CDR3 is TGCAGTGCTACCGCGACAGGGTCAGTAGTCGGCTACACCTTC. Its translation: CSATATGSVVGYTF.

This clonotype was seen ten or more times. This chain links TRBV12-2 with TRBJ1-3. TRBV12-2 is tagged as a pseudogene. This CDR3 comprises 13 residues. CDR3 nucleotide sequence: TGTGCAAGTCGTGGGGAATCTGGAAACACCATATATTTT. It encodes CASRGESGNTIYF.

Judged by abundance, this clonotype is medium-sized. V and J are TRBV10-3 and TRBJ1-1; D remains unclear. Trimming stripped 3 bases from V and 0 bases from J, with 20 bases between. The germline CDR1 and CDR2 sequences are ENHRY and SYGVKD. The CDR3 spans 18 residues. In nucleotides, the CDR3 is TGTGCCATCAGTGATCCGCAGTCTTTCTCGTGGATGAACACTGAAGCTTTCTTT. Its translation: CAISDPQSFSWMNTEAFF.

This clonotype was recorded many times. The gene calls are TRBV28 and TRBJ2-1; 8 bases match TRBD2. The length of the CDR3 is 13 residues. The V segment lost 5 bases and the J segment 16 bases; nucleotides outside the gene matches: 13. Germline V lookup: CDR1 MDHEN, CDR2 SYDVKM. This CDR3 is CASSRGREGRGFF. In DNA form, the CDR3 reads TGTGCCAGCAGTCGCGGTCGGGAGGGCCGGGGATTCTTC.

V gene TRBV7-6 combines with J gene TRBJ2-1, with TRBD2 as a possible D gene (6 bases). Germline CDR1 is SGHVS and CDR2 is FNYEAQ. V dropped 5 bases and J dropped 2 bases, with 13 bases sitting between them. The CDR3 consists of 15 residues. The DNA for the CDR3 is TGTGCCAGCAGCCCCCGTGGGACTCCCTACAATGAGCAGTTCTTC. Encoded protein: CASSPRGTPYNEQFF. Filled out from reference TRBV7-6 and TRBJ2-1, the complete variable domain reads GAGVSQSPRYKVTKRGQDVALRCDPISGHVSLYWYRQALGQGPEFLTYFNYEAQQDKSGLPNDRFSAERPEGSISTLTIQRTEQRDSAMYRCASSPRGTPYNEQFFGPGTRLTVL.

The J gene is TRBJ2-2, the V gene TRBV15, with D hard to call. V dropped 10 bases and J dropped 6 bases, with 9 bases sitting between them. The CDR3 runs 11 residues. The germline V gene encodes CDR1 LNHNV and CDR2 YYDKDF (reference sequence). The CDR3 nucleotides read TGTGCCAAGGGTCATCCCGGGGAGCTGTTTTTT. Protein product: CAKGHPGELFF.

This clonotype is medium-sized within its sample. The J gene is TRBJ1-1, the V gene TRBV27; maybe TRBD1 (6 bases). The CDR3 covers 13 residues. Looked up from germline, CDR1 is MNHEY and CDR2 is SMNVEV (reference sequence). The V and J ends lost 2 bases and 4 bases respectively, with 8 bases between them. CDR3 in DNA: TGTGCCAGCAGTTTAGGACAGCCCACTGAAGCTTTCTTT. Amino acids: CASSLGQPTEAFF.

This clonotype was detected ten times or more. CDR3 amino acids: CASSPFPGGPLQETQYF. CDR3 sequence (DNA): TGTGCCAGCTCACCGTTCCCCGGGGGCCCCCTCCAAGAGACCCAGTACTTC. This chain links TRBV18 with TRBJ2-5; TRBD1 or TRBD2 may be the D gene (6 bases each). The CDR3 has 17 amino acids. V gave up 3 bases and J gave up 1 base, with 18 bases separating them. Germline CDR1 is KGHSH and CDR2 is LQKENI.

Ten or more counts support this clonotype. The chain uses TRBV12-5 and TRBJ1-5, with D hard to call. Germline CDR1 is LGHNT and CDR2 is FRNRAP. This CDR3 region has 14 residues. V was shortened by 1 base and J by 3 bases, with 7 bases between the two germline ends. CDR3 sequence: CASGLALNNQPQHF. The CDR3, as DNA: TGTGCTAGTGGTTTGGCCCTAAACAATCAGCCCCAGCATTTT.

The CDR3 protein is CASSPTGVKYF. The CDR3 nucleotides are TGTGCCAGCAGTCCGACAGGGGTCAAGTACTTC. This chain connects TRBV6-6 to TRBJ2-4, with 8 bases matching TRBD1. Germline V gene sequence: CDR1 MNHNY, CDR2 SVGAGI (reference sequence). The V segment lost 5 bases and the J segment 14 bases; nucleotides outside the gene matches: 5. This CDR3 has 11 amino acids.